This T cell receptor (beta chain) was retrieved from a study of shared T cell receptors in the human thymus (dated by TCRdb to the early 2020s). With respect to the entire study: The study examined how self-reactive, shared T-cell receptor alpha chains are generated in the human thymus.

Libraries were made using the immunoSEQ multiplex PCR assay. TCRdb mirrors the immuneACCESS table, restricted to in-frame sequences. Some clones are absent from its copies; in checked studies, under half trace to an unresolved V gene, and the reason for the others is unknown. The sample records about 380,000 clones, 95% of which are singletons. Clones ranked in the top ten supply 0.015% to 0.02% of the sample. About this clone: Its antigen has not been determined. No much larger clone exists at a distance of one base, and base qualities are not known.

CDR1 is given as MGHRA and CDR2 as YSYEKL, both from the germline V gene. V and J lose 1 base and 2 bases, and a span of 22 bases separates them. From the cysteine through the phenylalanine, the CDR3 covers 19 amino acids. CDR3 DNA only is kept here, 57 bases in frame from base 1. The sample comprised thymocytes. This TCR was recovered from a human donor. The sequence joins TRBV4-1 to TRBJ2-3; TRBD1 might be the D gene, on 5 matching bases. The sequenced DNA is TGCGCCAGCAGCCAAGTGGGGCTTTTACAGGCCCCTACCACAGATACGCAGTATTTT. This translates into CASSQVGLLQAPTTDTQYF.